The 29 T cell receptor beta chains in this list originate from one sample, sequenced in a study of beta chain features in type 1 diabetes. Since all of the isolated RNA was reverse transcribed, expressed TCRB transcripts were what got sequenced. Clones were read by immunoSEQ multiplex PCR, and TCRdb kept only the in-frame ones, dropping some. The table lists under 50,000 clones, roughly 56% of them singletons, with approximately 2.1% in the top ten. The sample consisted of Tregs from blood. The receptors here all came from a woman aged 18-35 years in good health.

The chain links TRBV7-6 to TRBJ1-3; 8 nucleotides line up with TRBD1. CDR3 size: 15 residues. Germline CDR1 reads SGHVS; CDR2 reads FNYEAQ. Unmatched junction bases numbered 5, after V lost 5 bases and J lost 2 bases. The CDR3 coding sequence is TGTGCCAGCAGCCCCAGGACAGGGACTGGAAACACCATATATTTT. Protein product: CASSPRTGTGNTIYF.

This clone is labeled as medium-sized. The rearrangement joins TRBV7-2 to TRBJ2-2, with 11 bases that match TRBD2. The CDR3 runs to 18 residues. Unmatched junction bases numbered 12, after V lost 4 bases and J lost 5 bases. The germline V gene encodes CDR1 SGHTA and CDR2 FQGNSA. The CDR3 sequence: CASSSQGLAGKSTGELFF. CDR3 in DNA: TGTGCCAGCAGCTCCCAAGGACTAGCGGGCAAATCTACCGGGGAGCTGTTTTTT. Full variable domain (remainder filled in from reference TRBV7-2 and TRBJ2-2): GAGVSQSPSNKVTEKGKDVELRCDPISGHTALYWYRQSLGQGLEFLIYFQGNSAPDKSGLPSDRFSAERTGGSVSTLTIQRTQQEDSAVYLCASSSQGLAGKSTGELFFGEGSRLTVL.

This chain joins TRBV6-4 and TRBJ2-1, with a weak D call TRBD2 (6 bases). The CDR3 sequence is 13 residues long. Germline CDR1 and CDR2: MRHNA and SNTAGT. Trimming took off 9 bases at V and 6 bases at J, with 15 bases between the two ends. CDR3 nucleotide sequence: TGTGCCAGGGGGTTTCTAGCGTTCAATGAGCAGTTCTTC. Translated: CARGFLAFNEQFF.

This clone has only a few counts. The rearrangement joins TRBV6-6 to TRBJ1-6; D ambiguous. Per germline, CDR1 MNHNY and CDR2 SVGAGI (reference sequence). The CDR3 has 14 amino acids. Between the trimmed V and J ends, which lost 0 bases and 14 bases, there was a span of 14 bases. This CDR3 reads CASSYSSSTGTLHF. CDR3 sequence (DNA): TGTGCCAGCAGTTACTCATCCTCAACGGGGACCCTCCACTTT.

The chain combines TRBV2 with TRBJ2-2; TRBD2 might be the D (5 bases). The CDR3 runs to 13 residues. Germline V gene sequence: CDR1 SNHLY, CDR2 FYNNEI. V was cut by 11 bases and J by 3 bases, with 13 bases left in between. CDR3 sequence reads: CAAGRWDTGELFF. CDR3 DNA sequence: TGTGCCGCGGGCCGGTGGGACACCGGGGAGCTGTTTTTT. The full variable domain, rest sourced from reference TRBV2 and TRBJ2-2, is EPEVTQTPSHQVTQMGQEVILRCVPISNHLYFYWYRQILGQKVEFLVSFYNNEISEKSEIFDDQFSVERPDGSNFTLKIRSTKLEDSAMYFCAAGRWDTGELFFGEGSRLTVL.

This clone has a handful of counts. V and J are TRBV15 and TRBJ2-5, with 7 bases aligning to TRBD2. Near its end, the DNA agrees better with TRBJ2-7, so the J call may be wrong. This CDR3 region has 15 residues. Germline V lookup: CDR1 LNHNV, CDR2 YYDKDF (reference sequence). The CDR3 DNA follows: TGTGCCACCAGCAGAGATCTTGGACTAGTCTACGAGCAGTACTTC. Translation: CATSRDLGLVYEQYF.

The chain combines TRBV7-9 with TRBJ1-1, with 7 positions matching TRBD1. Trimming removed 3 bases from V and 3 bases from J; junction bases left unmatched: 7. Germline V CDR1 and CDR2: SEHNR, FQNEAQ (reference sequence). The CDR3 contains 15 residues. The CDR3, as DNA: TGTGCCAGCAGCTTTCTTAGACAGGGAGACACTGAAGCTTTCTTT. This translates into CASSFLRQGDTEAFF.

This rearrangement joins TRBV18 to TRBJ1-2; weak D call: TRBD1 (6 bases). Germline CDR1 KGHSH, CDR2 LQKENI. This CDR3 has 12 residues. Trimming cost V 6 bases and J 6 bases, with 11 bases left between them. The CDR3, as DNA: TGTGCCAGCTCCACACAGGGAAATGGCTACACCTTC. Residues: CASSTQGNGYTF.

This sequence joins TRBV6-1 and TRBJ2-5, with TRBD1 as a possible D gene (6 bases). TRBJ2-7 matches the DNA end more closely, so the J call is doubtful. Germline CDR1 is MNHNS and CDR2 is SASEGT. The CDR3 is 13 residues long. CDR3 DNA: TGTGCCAGCAGTTCCGGACAGACCTACGAGCAGTACTTC. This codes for CASSSGQTYEQYF.

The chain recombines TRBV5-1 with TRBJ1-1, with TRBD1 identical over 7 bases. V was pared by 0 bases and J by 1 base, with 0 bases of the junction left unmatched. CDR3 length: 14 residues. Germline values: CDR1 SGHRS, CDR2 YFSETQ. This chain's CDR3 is CASSLEGANTEAFF. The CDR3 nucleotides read TGCGCCAGCAGCTTGGAGGGGGCGAACACTGAAGCTTTCTTT.

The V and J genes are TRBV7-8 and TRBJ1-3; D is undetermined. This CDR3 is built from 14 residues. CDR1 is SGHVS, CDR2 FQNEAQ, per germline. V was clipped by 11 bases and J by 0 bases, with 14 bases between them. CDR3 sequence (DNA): TGTGCCTCTAGGGAGAACCTCTCTGGAAACACCATATATTTT. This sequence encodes CASRENLSGNTIYF.

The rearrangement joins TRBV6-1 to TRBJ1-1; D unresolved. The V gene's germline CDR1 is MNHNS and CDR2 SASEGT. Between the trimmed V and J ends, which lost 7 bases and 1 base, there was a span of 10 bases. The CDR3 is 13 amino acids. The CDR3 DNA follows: TGTGCCAGCAAGAGAGTCACGAACACTGAAGCTTTCTTT. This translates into CASKRVTNTEAFF.

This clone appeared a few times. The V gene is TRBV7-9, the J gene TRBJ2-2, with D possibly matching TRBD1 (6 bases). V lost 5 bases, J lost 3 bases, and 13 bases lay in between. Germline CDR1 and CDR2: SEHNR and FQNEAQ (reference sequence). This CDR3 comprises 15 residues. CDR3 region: CASSLQGPDTGELFF. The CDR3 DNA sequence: TGTGCCAGCAGCCTACAGGGTCCCGACACCGGGGAGCTGTTTTTT.

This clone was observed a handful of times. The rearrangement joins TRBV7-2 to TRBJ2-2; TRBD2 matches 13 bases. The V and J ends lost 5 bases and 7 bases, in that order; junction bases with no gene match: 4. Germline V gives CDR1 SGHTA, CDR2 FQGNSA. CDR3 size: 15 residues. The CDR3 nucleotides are TGTGCCAGCAGCGGGACTAGCGGGACGATCGGGGAGCTGTTTTTT. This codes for CASSGTSGTIGELFF.

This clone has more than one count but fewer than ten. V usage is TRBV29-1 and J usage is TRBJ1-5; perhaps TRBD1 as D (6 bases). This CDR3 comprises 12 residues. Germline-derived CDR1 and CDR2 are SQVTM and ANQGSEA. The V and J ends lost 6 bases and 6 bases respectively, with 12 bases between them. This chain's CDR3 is CSVSGEGQPQHF. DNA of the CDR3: TGCAGCGTGTCAGGGGAAGGTCAGCCCCAGCATTTT.

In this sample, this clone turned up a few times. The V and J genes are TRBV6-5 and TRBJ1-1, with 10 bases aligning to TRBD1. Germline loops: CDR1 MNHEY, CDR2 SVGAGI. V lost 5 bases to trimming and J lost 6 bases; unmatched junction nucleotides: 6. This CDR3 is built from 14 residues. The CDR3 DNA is TGTGCCAGCAGTATGGGACAGGGGATCGCTGAAGCTTTCTTT. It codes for CASSMGQGIAEAFF.

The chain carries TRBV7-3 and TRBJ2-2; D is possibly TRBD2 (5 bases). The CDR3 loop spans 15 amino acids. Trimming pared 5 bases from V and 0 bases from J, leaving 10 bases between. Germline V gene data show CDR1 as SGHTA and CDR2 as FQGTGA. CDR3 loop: CASSRGTTNTGELFF. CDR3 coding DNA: TGTGCCAGCAGCCGGGGAACGACGAACACCGGGGAGCTGTTTTTT.

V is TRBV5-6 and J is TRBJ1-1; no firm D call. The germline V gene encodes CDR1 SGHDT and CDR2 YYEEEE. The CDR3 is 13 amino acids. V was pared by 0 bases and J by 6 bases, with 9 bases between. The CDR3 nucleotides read TGTGCCAGCAGCTTGGACCCCAGCGCTGAAGCTTTCTTT. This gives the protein CASSLDPSAEAFF.

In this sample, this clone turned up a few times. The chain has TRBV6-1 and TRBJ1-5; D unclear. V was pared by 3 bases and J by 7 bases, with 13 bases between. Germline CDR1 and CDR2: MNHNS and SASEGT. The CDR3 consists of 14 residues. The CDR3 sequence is CASSDGGIGQPQHF. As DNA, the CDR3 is TGTGCCAGCAGTGACGGAGGGATCGGGCAGCCCCAGCATTTT.

The CDR3 reads CASSPRTGANNPWNEQFF. CDR3 coding DNA: TGTGCCAGCAGCCCACGGACAGGGGCCAACAACCCGTGGAATGAGCAGTTCTTC. V is TRBV7-6 and J is TRBJ2-1; 9 nucleotides agree with TRBD1. Germline V CDR1 and CDR2: SGHVS, FNYEAQ. Trimming removed 5 bases from V and 7 bases from J; junction bases left unmatched: 18. The CDR3 is 18 amino acids.

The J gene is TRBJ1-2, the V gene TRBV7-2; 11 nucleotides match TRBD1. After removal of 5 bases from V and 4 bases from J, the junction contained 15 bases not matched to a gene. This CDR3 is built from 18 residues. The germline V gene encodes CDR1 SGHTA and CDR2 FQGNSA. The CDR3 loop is CASSATGTGGLVSYGYTF. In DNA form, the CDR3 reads TGTGCCAGCAGCGCAACCGGGACAGGGGGACTTGTAAGCTATGGCTACACCTTC.

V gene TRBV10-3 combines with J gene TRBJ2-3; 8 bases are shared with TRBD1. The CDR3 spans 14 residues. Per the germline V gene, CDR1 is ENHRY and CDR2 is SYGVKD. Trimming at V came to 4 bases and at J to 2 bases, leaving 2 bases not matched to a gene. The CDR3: CAISGTGSTDTQYF. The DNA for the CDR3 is TGTGCCATCAGTGGGACAGGGTCCACAGATACGCAGTATTTT.

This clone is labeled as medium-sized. DNA for the CDR3: TGTGCCAGCAGCCCACAAGGGGCCGAGCAGTACTTC. Translation: CASSPQGAEQYF. The chain carries TRBV7-2 and TRBJ2-7; the D gene is possibly TRBD1 (5 bases). CDR3 size: 12 residues. Germline V lookup: CDR1 SGHTA, CDR2 FQGNSA. V was shortened by 5 bases and J by 6 bases, with 11 bases between the two germline ends. The complete variable domain, with remaining parts taken from reference TRBV7-2 and TRBJ2-7, reads GAGVSQSPSNKVTEKGKDVELRCDPISGHTALYWYRQSLGQGLEFLIYFQGNSAPDKSGLPSDRFSAERTGGSVSTLTIQRTQQEDSAVYLCASSPQGAEQYFGPGTRLTVT.

As DNA, the CDR3 is TGTGCCAGCAGCTTGCGGGAGTCCTACGAGCAGTACTTC. This translates into CASSLRESYEQYF. The chain links TRBV5-4 to TRBJ2-7; D might be TRBD2 (6 bases). V was clipped by 1 base and J by 1 base, with 6 bases between them. The germline CDR1 and CDR2 sequences are SGHNT and YYREEE (reference sequence). The length of the CDR3 is 13 residues.

CDR3 DNA sequence: TGTGCCTGGACCTTGGGGGCCAGCTCCTACAATGAGCAGTTCTTC. It specifies CAWTLGASSYNEQFF. The chain joins TRBV30 to TRBJ2-1; a weak D match, TRBD1 (6 bases). The ends were cut back, 4 bases at V and 0 bases at J, with 13 bases in the middle. This CDR3 is built from 15 residues. CDR1 is GTSNPN and CDR2 is SVGIG in the germline V gene (reference sequence).

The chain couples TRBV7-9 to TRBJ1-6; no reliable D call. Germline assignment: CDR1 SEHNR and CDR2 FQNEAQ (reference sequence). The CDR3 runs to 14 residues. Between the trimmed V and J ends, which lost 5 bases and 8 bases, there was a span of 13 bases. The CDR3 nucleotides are TGTGCCAGCAGCCAAAGGAGAATGGATTCACCCCTCCACTTT. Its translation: CASSQRRMDSPLHF.

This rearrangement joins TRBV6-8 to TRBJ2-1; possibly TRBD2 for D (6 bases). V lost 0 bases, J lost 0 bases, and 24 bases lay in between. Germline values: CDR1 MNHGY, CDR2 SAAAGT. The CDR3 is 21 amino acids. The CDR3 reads CASSYSPGLQSLGASYNEQFF. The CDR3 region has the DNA TGTGCCAGCAGTTACTCGCCGGGACTCCAAAGTCTAGGGGCCTCCTACAATGAGCAGTTCTTC.

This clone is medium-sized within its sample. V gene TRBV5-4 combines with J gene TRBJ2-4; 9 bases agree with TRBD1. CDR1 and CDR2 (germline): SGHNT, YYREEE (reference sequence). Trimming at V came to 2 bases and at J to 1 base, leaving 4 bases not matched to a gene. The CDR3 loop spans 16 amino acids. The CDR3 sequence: CASSLRQGEAKNIQYF. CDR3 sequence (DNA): TGTGCCAGCAGCTTACGACAGGGGGAGGCCAAAAACATTCAGTACTTC.

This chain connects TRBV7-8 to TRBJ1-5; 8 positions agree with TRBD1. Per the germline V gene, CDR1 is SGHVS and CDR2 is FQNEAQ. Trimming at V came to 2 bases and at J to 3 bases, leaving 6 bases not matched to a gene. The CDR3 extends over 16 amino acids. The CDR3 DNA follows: TGTGCCAGCAGCTTAACCCCGGGACAGGTCAATCAGCCCCAGCATTTT. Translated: CASSLTPGQVNQPQHF.